The source of this TCR beta chain is a study of T cell repertoires in cytomegalovirus infection. As for the study in general: Public TCR beta signature analysis indicated the presence of both CMV infection and matching HLA type. Study findings and constraints: Using cumulative public TCR beta family frequency, the authors identified those who carried CMV together with the relevant HLA.

MiXCR was run by TCRdb on the reads, yielding one entry per CDR3 protein. The sample includes roughly 230,000 distinct CDR3 sequences, roughly an eighth of them seen just once. There are many counts of this clonotype. Its antigen is as yet unknown. Per the germline V gene, CDR1 is MNHEY and CDR2 is SVGAGI. The CDR3 is 16 amino acids. Deletions cut 3 bases from V and 4 bases from J, with 17 bases between. This chain connects TRBV6-5 to TRBJ2-3, with a weak D call TRBD2 (7 bases). The sample comprised PBMCs. This TCR came from a human donor in good health (CMV status not recorded). Some clones in this sample may be carry-over from other donors' samples. The CDR3 nucleotides are TGTGCCAGCAGTTATCCGAGGGGGGGCGGCGCAGATACGCAGTATTTT. This translates into CASSYPRGGGADTQYF.